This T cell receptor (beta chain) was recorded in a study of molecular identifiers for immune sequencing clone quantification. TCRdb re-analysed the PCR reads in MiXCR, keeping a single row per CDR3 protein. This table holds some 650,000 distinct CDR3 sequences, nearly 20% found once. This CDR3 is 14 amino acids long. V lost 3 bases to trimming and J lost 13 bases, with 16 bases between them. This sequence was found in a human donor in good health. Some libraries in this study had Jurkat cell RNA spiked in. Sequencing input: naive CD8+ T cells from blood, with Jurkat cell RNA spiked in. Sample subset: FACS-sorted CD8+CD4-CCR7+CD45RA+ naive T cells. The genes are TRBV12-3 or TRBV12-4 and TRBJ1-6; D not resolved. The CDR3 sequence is CASSFGIPLGPLHF. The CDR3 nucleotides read TGTGCCAGCAGTTTTGGCATTCCCTTAGGCCCCCTCCACTTT.